The 30 T cell receptor beta chains below were found in one sample sequenced in a study of OX40 agonist ivuxolimab in advanced cancers. This table comes from immunoSEQ multiplex PCR, and its TCRdb copy is limited to in-frame clones, with some not included. The table includes 55,000 or so clones, around nine tenths detected once. The specimen comprised CD4+ or CD8+ T cells sorted from blood, sampled in a trial of the OX40 agonist ivuxolimab. These receptors all stem from an adult with an advanced solid tumor such as melanoma, head and neck, liver or kidney cancer.

The rearrangement uses TRBV14 and TRBJ2-1; no reliable D call. The CDR3 runs 12 residues. V dropped 4 bases and J dropped 7 bases, with 8 bases sitting between them. Germline assignment: CDR1 SGHDN and CDR2 FVKESK. CDR3 sequence: CASSPYWNEQFF. CDR3 nucleotides: TGTGCCAGCAGCCCCTATTGGAATGAGCAGTTCTTC.

This clone was found once. The chain is built from TRBV2 and TRBJ1-1; 8 bases agree with TRBD1. CDR1 and CDR2 (germline): SNHLY, FYNNEI. V shed 6 bases and J 7 bases; nucleotides not matched to a gene: 10. CDR3 size: 14 residues. The CDR3 coding sequence is TGTGCCAGCAGGGACAGGGCCCCGGATGGTGAAGCTTTCTTT. Its protein product is CASRDRAPDGEAFF.

The chain combines TRBV21-1 with TRBJ1-5; TRBD1 was called by the table and not checked on the DNA. TRBV21-1 corresponds to a pseudogene. The CDR3 sequence is 17 residues long. The CDR3 sequence: CASSKSRTGGMNQPQHF. For the CDR3, the DNA is TGTGCCAGCAGCAAATCCAGGACAGGGGGCATGAATCAGCCCCAGCATTTT.

The chain combines TRBV30 with TRBJ2-5; TRBD2 might be the D (6 bases). The CDR3 loop spans 16 amino acids. The ends were cut back, 3 bases at V and 9 bases at J, with 26 bases in the middle. Germline CDR1 is GTSNPN and CDR2 is SVGIG (reference sequence). The CDR3 is CAWSAPIGAGSGAQYF. As DNA, the CDR3 is TGTGCCTGGAGCGCGCCGATCGGGGCCGGTTCGGGGGCCCAGTACTTC.

This clone was found a few times. The chain joins TRBV4-1 to TRBJ2-7, with D perhaps assigned TRBD1 or TRBD2 (5 bases each). CDR3 size: 14 residues. V was cut by 2 bases and J by 3 bases, with 11 bases left in between. CDR1 is MGHRA and CDR2 is YSYEKL in the germline V gene. CDR3 in amino acids: CASSQRDRLYEQYF. The CDR3 region has the DNA TGCGCCAGCAGCCAACGGGACCGACTCTACGAGCAGTACTTC.

The chain joins TRBV19 to TRBJ2-7, with D perhaps matching TRBD1 (6 bases). There are 14 residues in the CDR3. Germline V gene sequence: CDR1 LNHDA, CDR2 SQIVND (reference sequence). V gave up 5 bases and J gave up 1 base, with 12 bases separating them. CDR3 region: CASSPKQGSYEQYF. The DNA of the CDR3 is TGTGCCAGTAGTCCGAAACAGGGATCCTACGAGCAGTACTTC.

The chain is built from TRBV28 and TRBJ1-5, with 11 nucleotides matching TRBD1. Germline loops: CDR1 MDHEN, CDR2 SYDVKM. This CDR3 spans 16 amino acids. J was trimmed by 7 bases and V by 2 bases; bases with no gene match: 7. CDR3 amino acids: CASSLPGQGGWQPQHF. CDR3 nucleotide sequence: TGTGCCAGCAGTTTACCGGGACAGGGGGGTTGGCAGCCCCAGCATTTT.

This chain uses TRBV25-1 with TRBJ1-2; D is uncertain. CDR1 and CDR2 from the germline V gene are MGHDK and SYGVNS. The CDR3 is 16 amino acids. Trimming took off 5 bases at V and 4 bases at J, with 20 bases between the two ends. CDR3 residues: CASSKGSGVGSYGYTF. The CDR3 DNA reads as TGTGCCAGCAGTAAGGGATCCGGGGTGGGGTCCTATGGCTACACCTTC.

The rearrangement joins TRBV27 to TRBJ2-2; no reliable D call. The CDR3 is 13 residues long. The V gene's germline CDR1 is MNHEY and CDR2 SMNVEV (reference sequence). Trimming removed 5 bases at V and 6 bases at J, with 10 bases between. CDR3 DNA sequence: TGTGCCAGCAGTCCCCGTTTCGCCGGGGAGCTGTTTTTT. Its protein is CASSPRFAGELFF.

The chain combines TRBV6-6 with TRBJ1-1; possibly TRBD1 for D (6 bases). Trimming took 5 bases from V and 4 from J, leaving 11 bases between them. The CDR3 has 13 amino acids. Germline V gene data show CDR1 as MNHNY and CDR2 as SVGAGI (reference sequence). The chain's CDR3 is CASSTGSSTEAFF. The CDR3 nucleotides are TGTGCCAGCAGTACAGGGTCGTCCACTGAAGCTTTCTTT.

This chain links TRBV5-6 with TRBJ2-7; TRBD1 matches at 8 bases. Unmatched junction bases numbered 2, after V lost 2 bases and J lost 4 bases. The CDR3 extends over 13 amino acids. Germline CDR1 SGHDT, CDR2 YYEEEE. DNA of the CDR3: TGTGCCAGCAGCTTCCGACAGGGGTACGAGCAGTACTTC. This encodes CASSFRQGYEQYF. The variable domain in full, completed from reference TRBV5-6 and TRBJ2-7, reads DAGVTQSPTHLIKTRGQQVTLRCSPKSGHDTVSWYQQALGQGPQFIFQYYEEEERQRGNFPDRFSGHQFPNYSSELNVNALLLGDSALYLCASSFRQGYEQYFGPGTRLTVT.

This chain uses TRBV5-4 with TRBJ1-4; D may be TRBD1 (5 bases). Per the germline V gene, CDR1 is SGHNT and CDR2 is YYREEE (reference sequence). The CDR3 extends over 15 amino acids. Between the trimmed V and J ends, which lost 0 bases and 8 bases, there was a span of 14 bases. DNA of the CDR3: TGTGCCAGCAGCTTGGATGCGGGACTGGGCGAAAAACTGTTTTTT. This sequence encodes CASSLDAGLGEKLFF.

The rearrangement uses TRBV18 and TRBJ1-1, with D possibly being TRBD1 (5 bases). The CDR3 contains 14 residues. Trimming cost V 4 bases and J 2 bases, with 11 bases left between them. Germline lookup yields CDR1 KGHSH and CDR2 LQKENI. CDR3 sequence (DNA): TGTGCCAGCTCACAGAGGGGAGCCAACACTGAAGCTTTCTTT. Translating gives CASSQRGANTEAFF.

The CDR3 bases are TGTGCCAGCAGTTTATCGGGGGCATTCGGTGGCTACACCTTC. Translation gives CASSLSGAFGGYTF. The rearrangement joins TRBV27 to TRBJ1-2; weak D call: TRBD1 (6 bases). V was trimmed by 0 bases and J by 7 bases, leaving 12 bases between them. Germline V gene data show CDR1 as MNHEY and CDR2 as SMNVEV (reference sequence). This CDR3 contains 14 residues.

This clone occurred once. This chain connects TRBV6-5 to TRBJ1-4; the D is unclear. The CDR3 extends over 14 amino acids. V gave up 0 bases and J gave up 0 bases, with 2 bases separating them. Looked up from germline, CDR1 is MNHEY and CDR2 is SVGAGI. The CDR3 here is CASSYSATNEKLFF. In DNA, the CDR3 is TGTGCCAGCAGTTACTCTGCAACTAATGAAAAACTGTTTTTT.

Turning to this clone: One end of the junction varies from germline; a read error may be responsible. The V call is TRBV2, the J call TRBJ1-1; tentatively, D is TRBD1 (6 bases). Germline V gene sequence: CDR1 SNHLY, CDR2 FYNNEI. The CDR3 is 13 residues long. In DNA form, the CDR3 reads TGTGCCAGCAGGGAAGAGGGGGACACTGAAGCTTTCTTT. Translation gives CASREEGDTEAFF.

The chain combines TRBV10-3 with TRBJ2-3; the match to TRBD1 covers 11 bases. CDR3 length: 19 amino acids. From germline, CDR1 is ENHRY and CDR2 SYGVKD. The trim removed 0 bases at V and 1 base at J, leaving 9 bases unmatched. The CDR3 coding sequence is TGTGCCATCAGTGAGTCCGGACAGGGGGCATGGGGAGGCACAGATACGCAGTATTTT. Residues: CAISESGQGAWGGTDTQYF.

The chain carries TRBV30 and TRBJ2-1, with TRBD1 matching 8 bases. Unmatched junction bases numbered 12, after V lost 0 bases and J lost 5 bases. The CDR3 has 17 residues. Germline-derived CDR1 and CDR2 are GTSNPN and SVGIG (reference sequence). The CDR3: CAWSVRFGTGRHNEQFF. The CDR3 DNA reads TGTGCCTGGAGTGTACGTTTCGGGACAGGTAGGCACAATGAGCAGTTCTTC.

CDR3 residues: CASSVEATSEAFF. For the CDR3, the DNA is TGTGCCAGCAGCGTAGAGGCGACTTCTGAAGCTTTCTTT. The chain couples TRBV9 to TRBJ1-1; D ambiguous. The CDR3 totals 13 residues. Per the germline V gene, CDR1 is SGDLS and CDR2 is YYNGEE. V shed 0 bases and J shed 6 bases, with 9 bases lying between them.

This clone has more than one count but fewer than ten. This chain links TRBV29-1 with TRBJ1-1, with D possibly matching TRBD1 (5 bases). Trimming pared 3 bases from V and 0 bases from J, leaving 8 bases between. Germline CDR1 SQVTM, CDR2 ANQGSEA. The CDR3 is made up of 13 amino acids. CDR3 sequence reads: CSVDGHMNTEAFF. Written as DNA, the CDR3 is TGCAGCGTTGACGGACATATGAACACTGAAGCTTTCTTT.

This chain joins TRBV5-1 and TRBJ2-5, with a possible D match to TRBD2 (6 bases). The length of the CDR3 is 13 residues. Trimming cost V 4 bases and J 4 bases, with 11 bases left between them. CDR1 and CDR2 from the germline V gene are SGHRS and YFSETQ. CDR3 coding DNA: TGCGCCAGCAGCCTGGGCGGGGTAGAGACCCAGTACTTC. It encodes CASSLGGVETQYF.

The genes are TRBV29-1 and TRBJ2-3; possibly TRBD1 for D (5 bases). With 4 bases removed from V and 4 bases from J, the gap between germline ends came to 9 bases. The CDR3 runs to 12 residues. Per germline, CDR1 SQVTM and CDR2 ANQGSEA. In nucleotides, the CDR3 is TGCAGCGTTGTGTTACAGGCAGATACGCAGTATTTT. It yields the protein CSVVLQADTQYF.

The CDR3, as DNA: TGTGCCAGCACCCTAGGCACGAACACCGGGGAGCTGTTTTTT. Its translation is CASTLGTNTGELFF. The chain recombines TRBV25-1 with TRBJ2-2; D is unresolved. Trimming pared 7 bases from V and 0 bases from J, leaving 9 bases between. Per the germline V gene, CDR1 is MGHDK and CDR2 is SYGVNS. CDR3 length: 14 amino acids.

On this clone: The limits of the CDR3 on the DNA are not certain, so only TCRdb's listed CDR3 is given. The rearrangement uses TRBV21-1 and TRBJ2-1; the table's D call, TRBD2, was not checked against the DNA. TRBV21-1 constitutes a pseudogene. The CDR3 contains 15 residues when both ends are counted. The CDR3 loop is CASSKWASGNNEQFF.

The rearrangement uses TRBV28 and TRBJ1-1, with 8 positions matching TRBD1. This CDR3 comprises 11 residues. In germline, CDR1 is MDHEN, CDR2 SYDVKM. Trimming took 7 bases from V and 11 from J; bases not matched to a gene: 6. The DNA for the CDR3 is TGTGCCAGCAACGGACAGGGTAGGGCTTTCTTT. Translation gives CASNGQGRAFF.

The rearrangement links TRBV19 to TRBJ1-1, with 7 bases lining up with TRBD1. Trimming took 9 bases from V and 6 from J; bases not matched to a gene: 10. The CDR3 is 13 residues long. Germline V CDR1 and CDR2: LNHDA, SQIVND (reference sequence). The CDR3 sequence is CASLTGVVSEAFF. DNA of the CDR3: TGTGCCAGCTTAACAGGGGTCGTTTCTGAAGCTTTCTTT. The whole variable domain, remainder taken from reference TRBV19 and TRBJ1-1, is DGGITQSPKYLFRKEGQNVTLSCEQNLNHDAMYWYRQDPGQGLRLIYYSQIVNDFQKGDIAEGYSVSREKKESFPLTVTSAQKNPTAFYLCASLTGVVSEAFFGQGTRLTVV.

The chain couples TRBV5-6 to TRBJ1-6; no firm D call. With 4 bases removed from V and 3 bases from J, the gap between germline ends came to 11 bases. Germline CDR1 and CDR2: SGHDT and YYEEEE. The CDR3 consists of 15 residues. CDR3 in DNA: TGTGCCAGCAGCCCGAGGGTGTTCTATAATTCACCCCTCCACTTT. Translated, it gives CASSPRVFYNSPLHF. Filled out from reference TRBV5-6 and TRBJ1-6, the complete variable domain reads DAGVTQSPTHLIKTRGQQVTLRCSPKSGHDTVSWYQQALGQGPQFIFQYYEEEERQRGNFPDRFSGHQFPNYSSELNVNALLLGDSALYLCASSPRVFYNSPLHFGNGTRLTVT.

V usage is TRBV5-1 and J usage is TRBJ2-3; 8 bases align to TRBD1. CDR1 is SGHRS and CDR2 is YFSETQ in the germline V gene. This CDR3 comprises 14 residues. The trim removed 3 bases at V and 5 bases at J, leaving 5 bases unmatched. CDR3 loop: CASSSGGFLDTQYF. The CDR3 DNA reads as TGCGCCAGCAGCTCAGGGGGCTTTCTAGATACGCAGTATTTT.

This sequence joins TRBV2 and TRBJ2-1; a weak D match, TRBD1 (5 bases). With 4 bases removed from V and 10 bases from J, the gap between germline ends came to 14 bases. CDR3 length: 13 amino acids. The V gene's germline CDR1 is SNHLY and CDR2 FYNNEI. CDR3 sequence (DNA): TGTGCCAGCAGTGTTACCCCAGGGCAGGAGCAGTTCTTC. Residues: CASSVTPGQEQFF. Full variable domain (remainder filled in from reference TRBV2 and TRBJ2-1): EPEVTQTPSHQVTQMGQEVILRCVPISNHLYFYWYRQILGQKVEFLVSFYNNEISEKSEIFDDQFSVERPDGSNFTLKIRSTKLEDSAMYFCASSVTPGQEQFFGPGTRLTVL.

The rearrangement uses TRBV9 and TRBJ2-7; 7 bases map to TRBD1. This CDR3 has 14 amino acids. Germline CDR1 and CDR2: SGDLS and YYNGEE. Trimming cost V 4 bases and J 2 bases; bases outside gene matches: 6. The CDR3 DNA follows: TGTGCCAGCAGCCCCCGGACAGGACCCTACGAGCAGTACTTC. This encodes CASSPRTGPYEQYF.